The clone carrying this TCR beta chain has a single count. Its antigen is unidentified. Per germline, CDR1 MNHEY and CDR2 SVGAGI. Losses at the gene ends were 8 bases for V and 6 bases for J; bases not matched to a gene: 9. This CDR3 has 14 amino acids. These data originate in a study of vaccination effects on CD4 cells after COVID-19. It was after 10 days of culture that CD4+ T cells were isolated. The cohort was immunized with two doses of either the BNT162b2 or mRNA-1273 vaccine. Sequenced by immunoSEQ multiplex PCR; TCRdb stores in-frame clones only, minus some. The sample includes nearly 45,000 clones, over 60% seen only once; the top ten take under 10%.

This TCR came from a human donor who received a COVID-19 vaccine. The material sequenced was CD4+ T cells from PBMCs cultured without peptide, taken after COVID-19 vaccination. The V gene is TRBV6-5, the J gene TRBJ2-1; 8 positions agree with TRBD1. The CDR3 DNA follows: TGTGCCAGCTCGCCAGGGGGCGATCTCAATGAGCAGTTCTTC. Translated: CASSPGGDLNEQFF.